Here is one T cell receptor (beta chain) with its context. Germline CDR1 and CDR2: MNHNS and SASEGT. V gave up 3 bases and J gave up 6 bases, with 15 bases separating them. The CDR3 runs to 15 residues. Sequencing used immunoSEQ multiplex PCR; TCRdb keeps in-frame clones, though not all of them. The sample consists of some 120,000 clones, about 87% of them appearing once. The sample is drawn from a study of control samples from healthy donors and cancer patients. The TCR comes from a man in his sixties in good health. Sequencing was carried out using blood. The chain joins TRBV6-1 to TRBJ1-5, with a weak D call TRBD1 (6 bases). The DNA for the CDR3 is TGTGCCAGCAGTGATAGTGGGGGCGCAGGTCAGCCCCAGCATTTT. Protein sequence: CASSDSGGAGQPQHF.